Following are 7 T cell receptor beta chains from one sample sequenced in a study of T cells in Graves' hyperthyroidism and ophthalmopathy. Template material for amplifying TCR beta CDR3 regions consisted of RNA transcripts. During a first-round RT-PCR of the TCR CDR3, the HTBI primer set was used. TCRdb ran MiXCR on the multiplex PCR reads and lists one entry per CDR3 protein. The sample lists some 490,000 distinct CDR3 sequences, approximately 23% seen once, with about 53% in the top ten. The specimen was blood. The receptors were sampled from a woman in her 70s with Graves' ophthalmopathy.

The CDR3 bases are TGTGCCAGCAGCCAATTACAGGGTACCTATAATTCACCCCTCCACTTT. It translates to CASSQLQGTYNSPLHF. The chain joins TRBV28 to TRBJ1-6; the D gene is possibly TRBD1 (6 bases). The germline gives CDR1 MDHEN, CDR2 SYDVKM. The CDR3 has 16 residues. Trimming left V 6 bases short and J 2 bases short, with 14 bases between.

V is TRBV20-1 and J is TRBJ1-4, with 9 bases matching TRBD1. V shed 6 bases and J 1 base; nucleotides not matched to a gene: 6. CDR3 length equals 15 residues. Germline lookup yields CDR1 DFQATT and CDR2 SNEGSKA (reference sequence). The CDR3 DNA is TGCAGTGCCAGGGACAGGGTGGGAACTAATGAAAAACTGTTTTTT. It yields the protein CSARDRVGTNEKLFF.

CDR3 nucleotide sequence: TGCAGTGCCCCTTACGGGAGCTCCTATAATTCACCCCTCCACTTT. It specifies CSAPYGSSYNSPLHF. The rearrangement links TRBV20-1 to TRBJ1-6; D is unclear. The germline V and J ends were trimmed by 6 bases and 0 bases, with 12 bases remaining between them. Germline-derived CDR1 and CDR2 are DFQATT and SNEGSKA (reference sequence). This CDR3 contains 15 residues.

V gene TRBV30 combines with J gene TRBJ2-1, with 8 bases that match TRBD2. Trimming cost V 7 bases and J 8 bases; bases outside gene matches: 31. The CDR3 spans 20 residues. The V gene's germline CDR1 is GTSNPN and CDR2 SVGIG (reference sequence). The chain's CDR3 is CASHRMVLGRVAGGEDEQFF. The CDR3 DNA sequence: TGTGCCTCGCATCGCATGGTACTGGGAAGGGTCGCGGGAGGAGAGGATGAGCAGTTCTTC.

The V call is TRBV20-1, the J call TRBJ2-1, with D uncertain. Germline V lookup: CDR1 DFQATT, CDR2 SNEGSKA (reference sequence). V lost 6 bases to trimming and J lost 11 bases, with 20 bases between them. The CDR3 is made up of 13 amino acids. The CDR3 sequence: CSAFEQAANKQFF. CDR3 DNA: TGCAGTGCATTCGAGCAGGCTGCGAATAAGCAGTTCTTC.

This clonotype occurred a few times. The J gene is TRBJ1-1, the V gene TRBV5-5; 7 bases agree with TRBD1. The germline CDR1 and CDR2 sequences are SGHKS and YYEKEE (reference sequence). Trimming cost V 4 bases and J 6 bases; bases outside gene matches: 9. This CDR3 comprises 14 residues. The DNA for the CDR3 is TGTGCCAGCAGCACTGACAGGGTTCAGCCTGAAGCTTTCTTT. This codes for CASSTDRVQPEAFF.

The CDR3 region has the DNA TGTGCCAGCAGCCTATCAGGGAGTAGAGAGACCCAGTACTTC. Translated, it gives CASSLSGSRETQYF. J is TRBJ2-5 and V is TRBV5-6; D may correspond to TRBD1 or TRBD2 (5 bases each). This CDR3 is built from 14 residues. CDR1 and CDR2 from the germline V gene are SGHDT and YYEEEE. The germline V and J ends were trimmed by 4 bases and 4 bases, with 14 bases remaining between them.